These 32 T cell receptor beta chains were all obtained from the same sample, sequenced in a study of blood T cell repertoires in COVID-19. Clones were read by immunoSEQ multiplex PCR, and TCRdb kept only the in-frame ones, dropping some. The sample carries 150,000 to 200,000 clones, approximately 78% recorded once. The sequenced material came from peripheral blood. Source of these receptors: a woman older than 75 with COVID-19, enrolled during active disease.

This clone turned up a few times. The chain links TRBV5-1 to TRBJ2-7, with unresolved D. This CDR3 comprises 11 residues. Germline CDR1 SGHRS, CDR2 YFSETQ. V was clipped by 7 bases and J by 6 bases, with 11 bases between them. This CDR3 is CASSQGGEQYF. CDR3 bases: TGCGCCAGCTCTCAAGGCGGCGAGCAGTACTTC.

The chain employs TRBV5-8 and TRBJ2-1; TRBD2 is a possible D gene (6 bases). V shed 4 bases and J shed 3 bases, with 14 bases lying between them. The CDR3 has 15 amino acids. In germline, CDR1 is SGHTS, CDR2 YDEGEE. CDR3 nucleotides: TGTGCCAGCAGCCGGGACTGGGGATACTACAATGAGCAGTTCTTC. It yields the protein CASSRDWGYYNEQFF.

The chain joins TRBV29-1 to TRBJ1-2; D ambiguous. This CDR3 has 12 residues. Looked up from germline, CDR1 is SQVTM and CDR2 is ANQGSEA. Between the trimmed V and J ends, which lost 7 bases and 6 bases, there was a span of 15 bases. The chain's CDR3 is CSASTGSHGYTF. CDR3 in DNA: TGCAGCGCCAGTACGGGGTCCCATGGCTACACCTTC.

The chain has TRBV5-1 and TRBJ2-2; maybe TRBD1 (5 bases). The CDR3 is made up of 16 amino acids. V was cut by 4 bases and J by 0 bases, with 13 bases left in between. Germline values: CDR1 SGHRS, CDR2 YFSETQ. The CDR3 DNA follows: TGCGCCAGCAGCGCGTCAGGGTTAACGAACACCGGGGAGCTGTTTTTT. Translation gives CASSASGLTNTGELFF.

This chain's CDR3 is CSVDGLYNEQFF. The CDR3 bases are TGCAGCGTTGATGGACTCTACAATGAGCAGTTCTTC. The V and J genes are TRBV29-1 and TRBJ2-1, with a tentative D call TRBD2 (5 bases). CDR1 is SQVTM, CDR2 ANQGSEA, per germline. Trimming removed 3 bases at V and 3 bases at J, with 6 bases between. The CDR3 is made up of 12 amino acids.

The V and J genes are TRBV13 and TRBJ2-2; weak D call: TRBD2 (6 bases). This CDR3 has 16 residues. The germline V gene has CDR1 PRHDT and CDR2 FYEKMQ (reference sequence). Deletions cut 5 bases from V and 5 bases from J, with 18 bases between. CDR3 residues: CASSRVGGAGTGELFF. Here the CDR3 DNA reads TGTGCCAGCAGCCGAGTGGGGGGAGCTGGTACCGGGGAGCTGTTTTTT.

The CDR3 DNA reads as TGCAGCGTTGATGGGCAGGGGGCCACCGGGGAGCTGTTTTTT. Translation gives CSVDGQGATGELFF. The rearrangement joins TRBV29-1 to TRBJ2-2; 8 nucleotides match TRBD1. The CDR3 covers 14 residues. CDR1 is SQVTM, CDR2 ANQGSEA, per germline. V lost 3 bases to trimming and J lost 4 bases; unmatched junction nucleotides: 4.

The V call is TRBV7-2, the J call TRBJ1-1, with 8 bases aligning to TRBD1. The germline V gene encodes CDR1 SGHTA and CDR2 FQGNSA. The CDR3 runs to 13 residues. The V gene end was trimmed by 6 bases and the J gene end by 12 bases; junction bases not matched to a gene: 12. The DNA for the CDR3 is TGTGCCAGCAGACCCGGACAGGGCATTCGTCCTTTCTTT. It specifies CASRPGQGIRPFF.

Here the CDR3 reads CASSLDGGQGAWDSPLHF. In nucleotides, the CDR3 is TGTGCCAGCAGCTTAGATGGGGGACAGGGGGCTTGGGATTCACCCCTCCACTTT. The chain joins TRBV7-8 to TRBJ1-6, with TRBD1 matching over 12 bases. This CDR3 spans 18 amino acids. Germline CDR1 is SGHVS and CDR2 is FQNEAQ. J was trimmed by 8 bases and V by 1 base; bases with no gene match: 9.

The chain has TRBV19 and TRBJ1-5, with a tentative D call TRBD1 (5 bases). V lost 7 bases and J lost 2, with 9 bases in between. Germline-derived CDR1 and CDR2 are LNHDA and SQIVND (reference sequence). CDR3 length: 13 amino acids. CDR3 sequence reads: CASKQTGNQPQHF. CDR3 DNA: TGTGCCAGTAAGCAGACAGGCAATCAGCCCCAGCATTTT.

The gene calls are TRBV12-3 or TRBV12-4 and TRBJ2-7, with D uncertain. V was pared by 6 bases and J by 3 bases, with 9 bases between. The CDR3 covers 12 residues. The CDR3 loop reads CASRSDGYEQYF. Written as DNA, the CDR3 is TGTGCCAGCAGAAGCGACGGCTACGAGCAGTACTTC.

This chain joins TRBV5-6 and TRBJ2-7; unclear D gene. V lost 3 bases and J lost 3, with 4 bases in between. The germline V gene encodes CDR1 SGHDT and CDR2 YYEEEE. CDR3 length equals 11 residues. CDR3 sequence reads: CASSSLYEQYF. In DNA, the CDR3 is TGTGCCAGCAGCTCACTCTACGAGCAGTACTTC.

J is TRBJ2-3 and V is TRBV19; no firm D call. Looked up from germline, CDR1 is LNHDA and CDR2 is SQIVND (reference sequence). The length of the CDR3 is 11 residues. Trimming stripped 3 bases from V and 6 bases from J, with 4 bases between. The CDR3 region has the DNA TGTGCCAGTAGTATGGCCGATACGCAGTATTTT. As protein: CASSMADTQYF. Full variable domain (remainder filled in from reference TRBV19 and TRBJ2-3): DGGITQSPKYLFRKEGQNVTLSCEQNLNHDAMYWYRQDPGQGLRLIYYSQIVNDFQKGDIAEGYSVSREKKESFPLTVTSAQKNPTAFYLCASSMADTQYFGPGTRLTVL.

The rearrangement joins TRBV28 to TRBJ2-2, with 9 bases aligning to TRBD1. Germline CDR1 and CDR2: MDHEN and SYDVKM. Trimming cost V 1 base and J 2 bases; bases outside gene matches: 11. The CDR3 is 19 residues long. CDR3 nucleotide sequence: TGTGCCAGCAGTTTATTTGGGGTCCGGGACAGGGATAACACCGGGGAGCTGTTTTTT. Protein: CASSLFGVRDRDNTGELFF.

V usage is TRBV9 and J usage is TRBJ1-2; tentative D call: TRBD1 (6 bases). V lost 2 bases to trimming and J lost 5 bases, with 16 bases between them. Germline lookup yields CDR1 SGDLS and CDR2 YYNGEE. The CDR3 totals 15 residues. The CDR3 protein is CASSVFGGPGYGYTF. As DNA, the CDR3 is TGTGCCAGCAGCGTCTTCGGGGGGCCTGGGTATGGCTACACCTTC.

The rearrangement uses TRBV10-3 and TRBJ2-7, with a weak D call TRBD1 (5 bases). The CDR3 spans 13 residues. The V end was cut by 0 bases, the J end by 6 bases, with 9 bases between. Germline lookup yields CDR1 ENHRY and CDR2 SYGVKD. The chain's CDR3 is CAISESQGSEQYF. The CDR3 bases are TGTGCCATCAGTGAGTCGCAGGGTTCCGAGCAGTACTTC.

The chain combines TRBV24-1 with TRBJ2-3; 8 bases agree with TRBD2. J lost 5 bases, V lost 0 bases, and 6 bases had no gene match. The length of the CDR3 is 16 residues. CDR1 and CDR2 (germline): KGHDR, SFDVKD. CDR3 DNA sequence: TGTGCCACCAGTGATTTGACTAGCGGAGCCCAAGATACGCAGTATTTT. This gives the protein CATSDLTSGAQDTQYF.

This clone was observed a single time. The chain joins TRBV18 to TRBJ1-1, with D possibly being TRBD1 (6 bases). The germline gives CDR1 KGHSH, CDR2 LQKENI. The CDR3 has 12 amino acids. V gave up 6 bases and J gave up 8 bases, with 13 bases separating them. The CDR3 region is CASSRQESEAFF. CDR3 DNA sequence: TGTGCCAGCTCGAGACAGGAATCCGAAGCTTTCTTT.

J is TRBJ2-1 and V is TRBV9; a weak D match, TRBD2 (6 bases). V lost 3 bases and J lost 3, with 16 bases in between. Germline CDR1 and CDR2: SGDLS and YYNGEE. The CDR3 is 16 residues long. The CDR3 spells CASSGGGGHRYNEQFF. In nucleotides, the CDR3 is TGTGCCAGCAGCGGGGGAGGAGGACACCGCTACAATGAGCAGTTCTTC.

This chain joins TRBV28 and TRBJ2-7; tentative D call: TRBD1 (6 bases). The CDR3 extends over 14 amino acids. Germline CDR1 MDHEN, CDR2 SYDVKM. Trimming took off 5 bases at V and 5 bases at J, with 16 bases between the two ends. The CDR3 sequence is CASSPVGAIHEQYF. The CDR3 bases are TGTGCCAGCAGTCCAGTGGGGGCCATCCACGAGCAGTACTTC.

CDR3 protein: CASSDVRFGTDSNQPQHF. The CDR3 DNA reads TGTGCCAGCAGTGATGTTAGATTCGGGACAGACAGCAATCAGCCCCAGCATTTT. The V call is TRBV2, the J call TRBJ1-5; 7 positions match TRBD1. Unmatched junction bases numbered 12, after V lost 3 bases and J lost 1 base. Germline lookup yields CDR1 SNHLY and CDR2 FYNNEI. The CDR3 totals 18 residues.

The CDR3 sequence: CASSPLAPGGYTF. DNA of the CDR3: TGTGCCAGCAGCCCCTTGGCTCCGGGGGGCTACACCTTC. The chain joins TRBV7-2 to TRBJ1-2; unclear D gene. This CDR3 has 13 amino acids. CDR1 is SGHTA and CDR2 is FQGNSA in the germline V gene. Trimming shortened V by 5 bases and J by 8 bases, and 15 bases separated the two germline ends.

The chain couples TRBV6-2 or TRBV6-3 to TRBJ2-3, with TRBD2 matching over 7 bases. The J segment lost 0 bases and the V segment lost 2 bases, leaving 5 bases of the junction unmatched. CDR3 size: 16 residues. Germline CDR1 is MNHEY and CDR2 is SVGEGT. The CDR3: CASSYPPSGSTDTQYF. CDR3 nucleotide sequence: TGTGCCAGCAGTTACCCGCCTAGCGGCAGCACAGATACGCAGTATTTT.

This clone was detected a few times. The V call is TRBV6-2 or TRBV6-3, the J call TRBJ1-5; D not resolved. CDR3 length equals 17 residues. The germline V gene encodes CDR1 MNHEY and CDR2 SVGEGT. The V gene lost 0 bases and the J gene lost 0 bases, with 12 bases spanning the gap. The CDR3 nucleotides read TGTGCCAGCAGTTACTCGCTCCCGGACTATAGCAATCAGCCCCAGCATTTT. This codes for CASSYSLPDYSNQPQHF.

This chain links TRBV29-1 with TRBJ2-1; 7 nucleotides agree with TRBD2. Germline V gene lookup returns CDR1 SQVTM and CDR2 ANQGSEA. V was pared by 1 base and J by 1 base, with 4 bases of the junction left unmatched. CDR3 length: 15 amino acids. CDR3 in amino acids: CSVEGAGMSYNEQFF. The CDR3 DNA reads TGCAGCGTTGAAGGAGCGGGAATGTCCTACAATGAGCAGTTCTTC.

The V call is TRBV5-4, the J call TRBJ2-2, with 9 bases fitting TRBD1. This CDR3 has 16 amino acids. J was trimmed by 4 bases and V by 4 bases; bases with no gene match: 8. Germline loops: CDR1 SGHNT, CDR2 YYREEE (reference sequence). This CDR3 is CASSAQGARSTGELFF. CDR3 nucleotides: TGTGCCAGCAGCGCACAGGGGGCGCGGAGCACCGGGGAGCTGTTTTTT. Looking up the rest from reference TRBV5-4 and TRBJ2-2 gives the full variable domain: ETGVTQSPTHLIKTRGQQVTLRCSSQSGHNTVSWYQQALGQGPQFIFQYYREEENGRGNFPPRFSGLQFPNYSSELNVNALELDDSALYLCASSAQGARSTGELFFGEGSRLTVL.

This clone occurred a few times. This rearrangement joins TRBV12-3 or TRBV12-4 to TRBJ1-1; 7 bases line up with TRBD1. V shed 7 bases, J shed 5 bases, and the junction held 7 bases outside the gene matches. There are 13 residues in the CDR3. This CDR3 is CASTLQGNTEAFF. The CDR3 DNA follows: TGTGCCAGCACCTTACAGGGGAATACTGAAGCTTTCTTT.

This chain uses TRBV18 with TRBJ2-2; D is perhaps TRBD1 (5 bases). V was shortened by 1 base and J by 0 bases, with 9 bases between the two germline ends. The CDR3 is 16 amino acids. Germline V gives CDR1 KGHSH, CDR2 LQKENI. The CDR3 here is CASSPQGSANTGELFF. The CDR3 coding sequence is TGTGCCAGCTCACCACAGGGGTCCGCGAACACCGGGGAGCTGTTTTTT.

The CDR3 nucleotides are TGTGCCACCAGTGATTTAGGGCAGGGTGCCACCGGGGAGCTGTTTTTT. It codes for CATSDLGQGATGELFF. The chain uses TRBV24-1 and TRBJ2-2, with D perhaps matching TRBD1 (5 bases). V shed 1 base and J shed 4 bases, with 12 bases lying between them. The CDR3 runs 16 residues. CDR1 KGHDR and CDR2 SFDVKD come from the germline V gene.

This rearrangement joins TRBV5-1 to TRBJ1-3; 8 bases are shared with TRBD1. The CDR3 consists of 17 residues. Losses at the gene ends were 3 bases for V and 0 bases for J; bases not matched to a gene: 8. Germline V gene lookup returns CDR1 SGHRS and CDR2 YFSETQ. The CDR3, as DNA: TGCGCCAGCAGCTCTACAGGGGGACAGACCTCTGGAAACACCATATATTTT. Amino acids: CASSSTGGQTSGNTIYF.

The chain uses TRBV4-3 and TRBJ2-2, with 7 nucleotides matching TRBD1. The CDR3 has 17 residues. V gave up 0 bases and J gave up 3 bases; unmatched junction bases: 7. Looked up from germline, CDR1 is LGHNA and CDR2 is YSLEER. The CDR3, as DNA: TGCGCCAGCAGCCAAGATCCCCGACAGGGATACACCGGGGAGCTGTTTTTT. Translating it yields CASSQDPRQGYTGELFF.

This clone is a singleton in its sample. This chain uses TRBV7-2 with TRBJ2-2; D is unresolved. The germline V gene has CDR1 SGHTA and CDR2 FQGNSA. Deletions cut 0 bases from V and 4 bases from J, with 9 bases between. The CDR3 consists of 15 residues. CDR3 bases: TGTGCCAGCAGCTTAGCGGCTTCAAGCACCGGGGAGCTGTTTTTT. Encoded protein: CASSLAASSTGELFF. Together with reference TRBV7-2 and TRBJ2-2, the CDR3 gives the full variable domain: GAGVSQSPSNKVTEKGKDVELRCDPISGHTALYWYRQSLGQGLEFLIYFQGNSAPDKSGLPSDRFSAERTGGSVSTLTIQRTQQEDSAVYLCASSLAASSTGELFFGEGSRLTVL.